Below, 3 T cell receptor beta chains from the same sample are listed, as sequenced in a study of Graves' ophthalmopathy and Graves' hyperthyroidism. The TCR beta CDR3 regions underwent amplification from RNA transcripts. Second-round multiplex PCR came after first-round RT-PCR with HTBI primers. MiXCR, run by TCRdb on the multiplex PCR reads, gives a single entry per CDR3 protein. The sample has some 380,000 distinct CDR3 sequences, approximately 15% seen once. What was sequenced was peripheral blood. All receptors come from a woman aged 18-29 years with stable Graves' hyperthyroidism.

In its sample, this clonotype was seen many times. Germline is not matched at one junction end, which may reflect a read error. The CDR3, as DNA: TGTGCCAGCAGTGAAGCCGGCACCTACAAGCAGTACTTC. It codes for CASSEAGTYKQYF. This chain joins TRBV6-1 and TRBJ2-7; D is uncertain. The CDR3 sequence is 13 residues long. The germline gives CDR1 MNHNS, CDR2 SASEGT.

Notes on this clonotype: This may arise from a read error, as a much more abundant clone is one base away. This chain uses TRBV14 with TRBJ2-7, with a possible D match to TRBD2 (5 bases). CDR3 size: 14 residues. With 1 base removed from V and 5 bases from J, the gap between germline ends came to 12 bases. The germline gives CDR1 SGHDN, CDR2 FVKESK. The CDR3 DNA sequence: TGTGCCAGCAGCCAAGTCCCCGGGATCCACGAGCAGTACTTC. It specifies CASSQVPGIHEQYF.

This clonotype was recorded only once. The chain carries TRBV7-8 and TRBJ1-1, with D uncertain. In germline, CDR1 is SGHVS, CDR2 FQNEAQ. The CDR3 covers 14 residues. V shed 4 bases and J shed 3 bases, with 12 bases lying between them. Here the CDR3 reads CASSSPTEDTEAFF. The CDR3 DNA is TGTGCCAGCAGCTCCCCGACGGAAGACACTGAAGCTTTCTTT. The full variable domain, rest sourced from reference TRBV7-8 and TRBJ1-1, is GAGVSQSPRYKVAKRGQDVALRCDPISGHVSLFWYQQALGQGPEFLTYFQNEAQLDKSGLPSDRFFAERPEGSVSTLKIQRTQQEDSAVYLCASSSPTEDTEAFFGQGTRLTVV.